This record looks at one T cell receptor (beta chain) sequence and its context. Its antigen is as yet unknown. The data derive from a study of blood T cells in healthy people across ages. Notes on the study in general: Estimates of diversity drawn from one million T cells were considered underestimates. Higher diversity, along with more naive CD4+ cells, distinguished long-lived donors from aged donors.

A J-beta primer mix and a sample-barcoded 5' primer were used in a second PCR of about 7 to 12 cycles. Paired-end reads containing CDR3 totaled no fewer than 3 million for each sample. A single record per CDR3 protein comes from TCRdb applying MiXCR to the 5' RACE reads. Of about a million distinct CDR3 sequences listed, roughly half are singletons. Sample: blood. This TCR was sampled from a woman between 55 and 75 years old in good health.

The CDR3 spells CASSLGQDNGGEKLFF. CDR3 bases: TGTGCCAGCAGCTTAGGACAGGACAATGGAGGAGAAAAACTGTTTTTT. J is TRBJ1-4 and V is TRBV11-2; possibly TRBD1 for D (6 bases). CDR1 SGHAT and CDR2 FQNNGV come from the germline V gene. Trimming took 1 base from V and 8 from J, leaving 17 bases between them. The CDR3 consists of 16 residues.